This entry lists 26 T cell receptor beta chains sequenced from one sample in a study of T cell repertoires in cytomegalovirus infection. No antigen has been identified for these receptors. Each CDR3 protein is one row after TCRdb ran MiXCR on the reads. The sample has about 700,000 distinct CDR3 sequences, approximately 33% seen once. This material consisted of cultured PBMCs, taken from culture after CMV antigen stimulation. These receptors came from a human donor in good health (CMV status not recorded). Some clones in this sample may be carry-over from other donors' samples.

This clonotype has more than one count but fewer than ten. The chain employs TRBV2 and TRBJ2-3; D is uncertain. Germline V gene sequence: CDR1 SNHLY, CDR2 FYNNEI. V was clipped by 6 bases and J by 4 bases, with 14 bases between them. The CDR3 contains 14 residues. The CDR3 reads CASSPLSYADTQYF. The CDR3 DNA reads as TGTGCCAGCAGCCCCCTTAGTTATGCAGATACGCAGTATTTT.

This clonotype was detected ten times or more. The CDR3 here is CASSRGDGPLEAFF. The CDR3 DNA reads as TGTGCCAGCAGCCGCGGGGACGGTCCGCTGGAAGCTTTCTTT. V and J are TRBV7-2 and TRBJ1-1; D may be TRBD1 (5 bases). The germline V and J ends were trimmed by 5 bases and 8 bases, with 18 bases remaining between them. Germline V gives CDR1 SGHTA, CDR2 FQGNSA. This CDR3 contains 14 residues.

At least ten counts were recorded for this clonotype. This chain connects TRBV7-9 to TRBJ2-1; TRBD2 might be the D (7 bases). This CDR3 is 17 amino acids long. Germline CDR1 and CDR2: SEHNR and FQNEAQ (reference sequence). V was shortened by 4 bases and J by 1 base, with 17 bases between the two germline ends. The CDR3 DNA reads TGTGCCAGCAGCTCTGGGAGGGGGTTTAATTCCTACAATGAGCAGTTCTTC. As protein: CASSSGRGFNSYNEQFF.

The V and J genes are TRBV7-2 and TRBJ2-5, with 11 nucleotides matching TRBD2. CDR3 length: 15 residues. The V gene's germline CDR1 is SGHTA and CDR2 FQGNSA. The V segment lost 5 bases and the J segment 5 bases; nucleotides outside the gene matches: 7. The CDR3 reads CASSRGSGGAETQYF. CDR3 DNA: TGTGCCAGCAGCAGAGGTAGCGGGGGGGCGGAGACCCAGTACTTC. Variable domain in full (rest from reference TRBV7-2 and TRBJ2-5): GAGVSQSPSNKVTEKGKDVELRCDPISGHTALYWYRQSLGQGLEFLIYFQGNSAPDKSGLPSDRFSAERTGGSVSTLTIQRTQQEDSAVYLCASSRGSGGAETQYFGPGTRLLVL.

This clonotype was seen only a few times. The V call is TRBV6-1, the J call TRBJ2-2; 11 nucleotides align to TRBD2. Germline trimming cut 8 bases from V and 4 bases from J; bases unmatched to any gene: 6. Germline assignment: CDR1 MNHNS and CDR2 SASEGT. CDR3 length: 15 amino acids. The CDR3, as DNA: TGTGCCAGCTGCCTGGGACTAGCGGCCACCGGGGAGCTGTTTTTT. Residues: CASCLGLAATGELFF.

This rearrangement joins TRBV27 to TRBJ2-1; 10 bases line up with TRBD2. From germline, CDR1 is MNHEY and CDR2 SMNVEV (reference sequence). The CDR3 has 14 residues. Germline trimming cut 8 bases from V and 8 bases from J; bases unmatched to any gene: 9. CDR3 loop: CASRRASGSHEQFF. In nucleotides, the CDR3 is TGTGCCAGCCGCCGGGCTAGCGGGAGTCATGAGCAGTTCTTC.

This chain joins TRBV2 and TRBJ2-3, with 15 bases that match TRBD2. Unmatched junction bases numbered 10, after V lost 5 bases and J lost 1 base. The CDR3 length is 19 residues. Germline V CDR1 and CDR2: SNHLY, FYNNEI. CDR3 bases: TGTGCCAGCAGTCGGACTAGCGGGAGGGCCCTCGTTGGCACAGATACGCAGTATTTT. Translation: CASSRTSGRALVGTDTQYF.

This clonotype was observed many times. V usage is TRBV7-6 and J usage is TRBJ2-7, with a weak D call TRBD1 (6 bases). Germline values: CDR1 SGHVS, CDR2 FNYEAQ. The CDR3 runs 14 residues. Trimming cost V 1 base and J 6 bases, with 13 bases left between them. The DNA for the CDR3 is TGTGCCAGCAGCTTAGGGACCGGGACACGCGAGCAGTACTTC. This encodes CASSLGTGTREQYF.

This clonotype showed up many times. The junction shows a germline mismatch at one end, possibly a read error. The chain is built from TRBV7-2 and TRBJ2-7; D perhaps matches TRBD1 (5 bases). This CDR3 region has 13 residues. The germline CDR1 and CDR2 sequences are SGHTA and FQGNSA. The CDR3 DNA reads TGTGCCAGCAGCTCGGACACCGTAGCACCCCTCAACTTC. Its translation is CASSSDTVAPLNF.

This clonotype was observed a handful of times. The chain couples TRBV27 to TRBJ1-5; D is ambiguous. The CDR3 is made up of 12 amino acids. The V gene lost 7 bases and the J gene lost 7 bases, with 11 bases spanning the gap. In germline, CDR1 is MNHEY, CDR2 SMNVEV (reference sequence). DNA of the CDR3: TGTGCCAGCATGCAGGCTGGGCAGCCCCAGCATTTT. Translation: CASMQAGQPQHF.

CDR3 nucleotide sequence: TGTGCCAGCAGCGATATCAGGGGAGGCTCCTACAATGAGCAGTTCTTC. Its translation: CASSDIRGGSYNEQFF. The chain has TRBV6-2 or TRBV6-3 and TRBJ2-1; the D call may be TRBD1 or TRBD2 (6 bases each). Trimming removed 6 bases at V and 0 bases at J, with 15 bases between. Germline CDR1 and CDR2: MNHEY and SVGEGT. The CDR3 is made up of 16 amino acids.

This clonotype was detected many times. The V call is TRBV7-2, the J call TRBJ2-5; 7 bases line up with TRBD2. Germline V gene data show CDR1 as SGHTA and CDR2 as FQGNSA. Trimming at V came to 2 bases and at J to 7 bases, leaving 10 bases not matched to a gene. The CDR3 contains 15 residues. Here the CDR3 reads CASSLRSGLRGTQYF. The CDR3 nucleotides read TGTGCCAGCAGCTTACGTAGCGGGCTTAGGGGGACCCAGTACTTC.

This clonotype was detected only a few times. This rearrangement joins TRBV7-8 to TRBJ1-6; D is uncertain. The CDR3 totals 16 residues. Trimming took 4 bases from V and 2 from J, leaving 12 bases between them. Germline V lookup: CDR1 SGHVS, CDR2 FQNEAQ. The CDR3 DNA reads as TGTGCCAGCAGCTCGAATCGGATACCCTATAATTCACCCCTCCACTTT. It specifies CASSSNRIPYNSPLHF.

This clonotype came up a few times. The CDR3 coding sequence is TGTGCCAGTAGTCTCCGGACAGCCGACTACGAGCAGTACTTC. Translation: CASSLRTADYEQYF. V gene TRBV19 combines with J gene TRBJ2-7, with TRBD1 as a possible D gene (6 bases). CDR1 LNHDA and CDR2 SQIVND come from the germline V gene (reference sequence). V lost 5 bases, J lost 3 bases, and 14 bases lay in between. CDR3 length: 14 amino acids.

In its sample, this clonotype was seen many times. V and J are TRBV7-2 and TRBJ2-5, with 7 nucleotides matching TRBD2. The V and J ends lost 5 bases and 1 base, in that order; junction bases with no gene match: 7. This CDR3 contains 15 residues. Germline V gene data show CDR1 as SGHTA and CDR2 as FQGNSA. The CDR3 DNA reads as TGTGCCAGCAGCCGGACCGGGGGGATCCAAGAGACCCAGTACTTC. Protein: CASSRTGGIQETQYF.

This clonotype was seen repeatedly, ten times or more. The chain joins TRBV7-2 to TRBJ2-1; D may match TRBD1 or TRBD2 (7 bases each). The germline V gene encodes CDR1 SGHTA and CDR2 FQGNSA. This CDR3 contains 15 residues. Trimming shortened V by 2 bases and J by 6 bases, and 14 bases separated the two germline ends. The CDR3 region has the DNA TGTGCCAGCAGCTTACAGGGGGGGACTTTCAATGAGCAGTTCTTC. Amino acids: CASSLQGGTFNEQFF.

This clonotype came up many times. V gene TRBV28 combines with J gene TRBJ2-3; 11 bases line up with TRBD2. The V segment lost 10 bases and the J segment 0 bases; nucleotides outside the gene matches: 6. CDR1 and CDR2 from the germline V gene are MDHEN and SYDVKM. This CDR3 is built from 15 residues. Here the CDR3 DNA reads TGTGCCATCTTAGCGGGGGGGACTAGCACAGATACGCAGTATTTT. Protein sequence: CAILAGGTSTDTQYF.

The J gene is TRBJ1-4, the V gene TRBV3-1; D is possibly TRBD1 (5 bases). Germline V CDR1 and CDR2: LGHDT, YNNKEL (reference sequence). This CDR3 comprises 16 residues. The germline V and J ends were trimmed by 3 bases and 4 bases, with 15 bases remaining between them. The CDR3 loop reads CASSHRQTANNEKLFF. For the CDR3, the DNA is TGTGCCAGCAGCCATCGACAGACAGCCAATAATGAAAAACTGTTTTTT.

This clonotype was seen at least ten times. V is TRBV7-2 and J is TRBJ2-3; D may be TRBD2 (5 bases). The CDR3 loop spans 12 amino acids. With 5 bases removed from V and 6 bases from J, the gap between germline ends came to 9 bases. Per the germline V gene, CDR1 is SGHTA and CDR2 is FQGNSA. The CDR3 bases are TGTGCCAGCAGCACTAGTGCGGATACGCAGTATTTT. As protein: CASSTSADTQYF.

The chain has TRBV6-1 and TRBJ2-3, with 8 bases that match TRBD2. The CDR3 contains 14 residues. The V gene's germline CDR1 is MNHNS and CDR2 SASEGT. V was clipped by 10 bases and J by 2 bases; unmatched bases: 8. CDR3 protein: CATLAGGFTDTQYF. For the CDR3, the DNA is TGTGCCACCCTGGCGGGGGGCTTCACAGATACGCAGTATTTT.

The chain combines TRBV14 with TRBJ2-1, with D uncertain. The germline V gene encodes CDR1 SGHDN and CDR2 FVKESK. Trimming stripped 1 base from V and 15 bases from J, with 13 bases between. CDR3 length: 12 residues. As DNA, the CDR3 is TGTGCCAGCAGCCAAGCTCCCTCGTGGCGGTTCTTC. Translating it yields CASSQAPSWRFF.

This chain joins TRBV2 and TRBJ1-1, with D hard to call. Germline V CDR1 and CDR2: SNHLY, FYNNEI. V was trimmed by 8 bases and J by 12 bases, leaving 25 bases between them. The CDR3 contains 14 residues. As DNA, the CDR3 is TGTGCCAGCGCACGAATTGGAACGACTTTCGGAACTTTCTTT. This encodes CASARIGTTFGTFF. Together with reference TRBV2 and TRBJ1-1, the CDR3 gives the full variable domain: EPEVTQTPSHQVTQMGQEVILRCVPISNHLYFYWYRQILGQKVEFLVSFYNNEISEKSEIFDDQFSVERPDGSNFTLKIRSTKLEDSAMYFCASARIGTTFGTFFGQGTRLTVV.

The V and J genes are TRBV7-2 and TRBJ1-5, with a possible D match to TRBD1 (6 bases). The CDR3 sequence is 15 residues long. The germline CDR1 and CDR2 sequences are SGHTA and FQGNSA. V dropped 5 bases and J dropped 1 base, with 12 bases sitting between them. The CDR3 protein is CASSPVGGSNQPQHF. The CDR3 DNA is TGTGCCAGCAGCCCCGTAGGGGGGAGCAATCAGCCCCAGCATTTT.

This rearrangement joins TRBV6-5 to TRBJ1-2; D gene unclear. Trimming removed 10 bases at V and 7 bases at J, with 13 bases between. There are 11 residues in the CDR3. Germline V gives CDR1 MNHEY, CDR2 SVGAGI. This CDR3 reads CATRTARGYTF. The CDR3 DNA reads TGTGCCACCCGGACGGCTCGTGGCTACACCTTC.

The CDR3 is CASSSTDRANYYGYTF. CDR3 nucleotides: TGTGCCAGCAGTTCCACGGACAGGGCTAACTACTATGGCTACACCTTC. V gene TRBV6-5 combines with J gene TRBJ1-2, with 8 positions matching TRBD1. The CDR3 covers 16 residues. The junction had 10 bases not matched to a gene; V was cut back by 4 bases and J by 3 bases. The germline V gene has CDR1 MNHEY and CDR2 SVGAGI.

The rearrangement uses TRBV7-2 and TRBJ2-5; D could derive from TRBD1 or TRBD2 (6 bases each). This CDR3 spans 15 amino acids. V was shortened by 6 bases and J by 7 bases, with 21 bases between the two germline ends. The V gene's germline CDR1 is SGHTA and CDR2 FQGNSA. This chain's CDR3 is CASSQPTGGPGTQYF. The CDR3 DNA follows: TGTGCCAGCAGTCAACCAACCGGGGGCCCCGGGACCCAGTACTTC.